This T cell receptor (beta chain) was captured by sequencing in a study of tumor-infiltrating lymphocytes in primary liver carcinoma. Study-wide background: The patient population consisted of men and women between 30 and 69 years of age. Roughly 3.65 to 7.5 million productive TCRbeta reads were obtained per sample, with similar numbers across tissue types.

Findings and limits, study-wide: Tumors had a top-250-clone fraction that was significantly higher than blood (p = 0.039).

Concerning this clonotype: Antigen specificity is unknown. The conserved final phenylalanine or tryptophan is absent from the CDR3, which likely points to a read error.

Starting from around 0.45 ug of total RNA, TCR beta cDNA was produced with a primer in the constant region. Slightly modified ARM-PCR, run as three nested multiplex PCR rounds, produced the TCR beta libraries. A C-beta reverse primer and TRBV1-TRBV30 forward primers served in each of the first two PCR rounds, at 10 cycles apiece. Using its own MiXCR run on the multiplex PCR reads, TCRdb lists one record per CDR3 protein. The sample lists 90,000 to 150,000 distinct CDR3 sequences, roughly 70% occurring once. From unsorted bulk tissue weighing about 20-32 mg, DNA and RNA were co-extracted. CDR3 length equals 11 residues. V lost 3 bases to trimming and J lost 8 bases, with 7 bases between them. Germline lookup yields CDR1 SNHLY and CDR2 FYNNEI.

The chain employs TRBV2 and TRBJ2-5; D perhaps matches TRBD1 (5 bases). The receptor's source is a woman aged 55-75 years with primary liver carcinoma and hepatitis B virus infection. The source material was tumor-adjacent normal liver tissue. This CDR3 is CASSDQGTQYL. The CDR3 bases are TGTGCCAGCAGTGACCAGGGCACCCAGTACCTC.